These 31 T cell receptor beta chains came from one sample sequenced in a study of beta chain features in type 1 diabetes. The study's findings and limits: For Type 1 diabetes patients, all four CD4+ subsets carried TCRB CDR3s that were moderately but significantly shorter.

Their antigens remain unidentified. Expressed TCRB transcripts were sequenced, since all the RNA that had been isolated was reverse transcribed. Measured with immunoSEQ multiplex PCR; TCRdb has only the in-frame clones, and not every one. The sample lists 150,000 or so clones; almost 65% were seen once. Sequencing was done on a sample of naive CD4+ T cells from blood. These receptors came from a man aged 25 to 40 with type 1 diabetes.

This sequence joins TRBV4-3 and TRBJ1-6; possible D gene TRBD1, 5 bases. This CDR3 is 15 amino acids long. Germline CDR1 reads LGHNA; CDR2 reads YSLEER. Trimming shortened V by 1 base and J by 7 bases, and 11 bases separated the two germline ends. As DNA, the CDR3 is TGCGCCAGCAGCCAAGTTTCCCAGGGAAATTCACCCCTCCACTTT. This sequence encodes CASSQVSQGNSPLHF.

The V and J genes are TRBV7-9 and TRBJ2-7; D tentatively reads TRBD1 or TRBD2 (7 bases each). Germline loops: CDR1 SEHNR, CDR2 FQNEAQ (reference sequence). This CDR3 is 14 amino acids long. V was clipped by 3 bases and J by 5 bases, with 14 bases between them. The CDR3 nucleotides are TGTGCCAGCAGCTTCGACAGGGAGGGTGACGAGCAGTACTTC. It is translated as CASSFDREGDEQYF.

The chain is built from TRBV7-9 and TRBJ2-3, with TRBD2 identical over 9 bases. V trimming: 5 bases; J trimming: 2 bases; junction bases outside the gene matches: 8. CDR1 is SEHNR, CDR2 FQNEAQ, per germline (reference sequence). This CDR3 is built from 16 residues. The CDR3 DNA follows: TGTGCCAGCAGCCTCCGTTTAGCGGGGGACACAGATACGCAGTATTTT. This translates into CASSLRLAGDTDTQYF.

This rearrangement joins TRBV10-3 to TRBJ2-5; TRBD2 is a possible D gene (6 bases). The germline V gene has CDR1 ENHRY and CDR2 SYGVKD. Trimming shortened V by 4 bases and J by 5 bases, and 14 bases separated the two germline ends. This CDR3 has 14 residues. CDR3 region: CAISAGGVLETQYF. As DNA, the CDR3 is TGTGCCATCAGTGCCGGAGGGGTACTGGAGACCCAGTACTTC.

CDR3 amino acids: CASSILGQGRNEQFF. CDR3 nucleotide sequence: TGTGCCAGTAGTATACTGGGACAGGGGAGGAATGAGCAGTTCTTC. This chain uses TRBV19 with TRBJ2-1; 10 nucleotides align to TRBD1. Germline-derived CDR1 and CDR2 are LNHDA and SQIVND (reference sequence). This CDR3 is 15 amino acids long. V shed 2 bases and J 7 bases; nucleotides not matched to a gene: 5.

This chain uses TRBV29-1 with TRBJ2-5; 10 bases align to TRBD1. With 6 bases clipped from V and 3 bases from J, the junction kept 7 bases outside the gene matches. CDR1 is SQVTM, CDR2 ANQGSEA, per germline. The CDR3 covers 14 residues. CDR3 region: CSVELGTGEETQYF. The CDR3 coding sequence is TGCAGCGTAGAGTTGGGGACAGGGGAAGAGACCCAGTACTTC. The full variable domain, its missing parts supplied by reference TRBV29-1 and TRBJ2-5, is SAVISQKPSRDICQRGTSLTIQCQVDSQVTMMFWYRQQPGQSLTLIATANQGSEATYESGFVIDKFPISRPNLTFSTLTVSNMSPEDSSIYLCSVELGTGEETQYFGPGTRLLVL.

V gene TRBV7-2 combines with J gene TRBJ2-5, with 9 bases aligning to TRBD2. The V gene end was trimmed by 4 bases and the J gene end by 5 bases; junction bases not matched to a gene: 11. The germline gives CDR1 SGHTA, CDR2 FQGNSA. The CDR3 extends over 16 amino acids. CDR3 sequence reads: CASSYRLAVHAETQYF. CDR3 coding DNA: TGTGCCAGCAGCTACCGACTAGCGGTACATGCGGAGACCCAGTACTTC. The full variable domain, completed using reference TRBV7-2 and TRBJ2-5, is GAGVSQSPSNKVTEKGKDVELRCDPISGHTALYWYRQSLGQGLEFLIYFQGNSAPDKSGLPSDRFSAERTGGSVSTLTIQRTQQEDSAVYLCASSYRLAVHAETQYFGPGTRLLVL.

This clone was recorded a few times. V usage is TRBV7-2 and J usage is TRBJ2-1, with 11 bases fitting TRBD2. The CDR3 is 18 amino acids. J lost 4 bases, V lost 3 bases, and 11 bases had no gene match. From germline, CDR1 is SGHTA and CDR2 FQGNSA. The CDR3 DNA sequence: TGTGCCAGCAGCTTGATTCCGCCGCGACTAGCGGGGTACAATGAGCAGTTCTTC. Its protein is CASSLIPPRLAGYNEQFF.

This clone was counted between two and nine times. V usage is TRBV30 and J usage is TRBJ1-2; D is unclear. With 0 bases removed from V and 10 bases from J, the gap between germline ends came to 12 bases. This CDR3 has 12 amino acids. Germline-derived CDR1 and CDR2 are GTSNPN and SVGIG (reference sequence). This chain's CDR3 is CAWSVGGGPYTF. The CDR3 DNA reads as TGTGCCTGGAGTGTCGGTGGCGGACCCTACACCTTC.

The sample holds a few counts of this clone. The same CDR3 arises from other DNA sequences in this sample as well. V and J are TRBV30 and TRBJ2-5; 7 positions agree with TRBD1. The trim removed 3 bases at V and 1 base at J, leaving 2 bases unmatched. From germline, CDR1 is GTSNPN and CDR2 SVGIG (reference sequence). The CDR3 runs to 13 residues. The CDR3 loop reads CAWSRDSQETQYF. DNA of the CDR3: TGTGCCTGGAGCCGGGACAGCCAAGAGACCCAGTACTTC.

The genes are TRBV9 and TRBJ2-7, with D unclear. The germline V and J ends were trimmed by 0 bases and 4 bases, with 8 bases remaining between them. The CDR3 runs to 13 residues. CDR1 SGDLS and CDR2 YYNGEE come from the germline V gene. The CDR3 here is CASSVDPAYEQYF. The CDR3 nucleotides are TGTGCCAGCAGCGTAGATCCAGCGTACGAGCAGTACTTC. Full variable domain (remainder filled in from reference TRBV9 and TRBJ2-7): DSGVTQTPKHLITATGQRVTLRCSPRSGDLSVYWYQQSLDQGLQFLIQYYNGEERAKGNILERFSAQQFPDLHSELNLSSLELGDSALYFCASSVDPAYEQYFGPGTRLTVT.

The chain has TRBV10-3 and TRBJ2-5; D gene uncertain. This CDR3 has 15 amino acids. Germline V CDR1 and CDR2: ENHRY, SYGVKD. Trimming took off 4 bases at V and 4 bases at J, with 16 bases between the two ends. CDR3 region: CAISAVGMGSETQYF. In DNA form, the CDR3 reads TGTGCCATCAGTGCGGTGGGCATGGGGTCAGAGACCCAGTACTTC.

This clone was detected once. V usage is TRBV4-1 and J usage is TRBJ2-3; the match to TRBD1 covers 7 bases. Losses at the gene ends were 0 bases for V and 3 bases for J; bases not matched to a gene: 9. The germline V gene has CDR1 MGHRA and CDR2 YSYEKL. The CDR3 runs to 17 residues. This CDR3 is CASSQENHRGRTDTQYF. The CDR3 coding sequence is TGCGCCAGCAGCCAAGAAAACCACAGGGGTAGGACAGATACGCAGTATTTT.

This chain links TRBV7-2 with TRBJ2-5; 10 nucleotides agree with TRBD2. This CDR3 is 16 amino acids long. Germline V lookup: CDR1 SGHTA, CDR2 FQGNSA. V shed 5 bases and J 0 bases; nucleotides not matched to a gene: 6. CDR3 DNA sequence: TGTGCCAGCAGCCCATCTAGCGGGGGAAACCAAGAGACCCAGTACTTC. This gives the protein CASSPSSGGNQETQYF.

J is TRBJ2-7 and V is TRBV7-9; no definite D call. The V end was cut by 0 bases, the J end by 4 bases, with 7 bases between. CDR3 size: 13 residues. Germline V gene sequence: CDR1 SEHNR, CDR2 FQNEAQ (reference sequence). The CDR3, as DNA: TGTGCCAGCAGCTTAGCGGCTAGTTACGAGCAGTACTTC. Translation: CASSLAASYEQYF.

The chain joins TRBV29-1 to TRBJ1-2; D gene unclear. This CDR3 has 13 residues. The germline CDR1 and CDR2 sequences are SQVTM and ANQGSEA. V lost 4 bases to trimming and J lost 7 bases, with 16 bases between them. The CDR3 sequence: CSVVITGSLGYTF. The CDR3 DNA follows: TGCAGCGTTGTTATTACCGGGAGCCTTGGCTACACCTTC.

V and J are TRBV7-9 and TRBJ1-1; TRBD1 might be the D (5 bases). The germline V and J ends were trimmed by 5 bases and 6 bases, with 10 bases remaining between them. This CDR3 is built from 12 residues. Germline V CDR1 and CDR2: SEHNR, FQNEAQ (reference sequence). DNA for the CDR3: TGTGCCAGCAGCCAGGGTGGGGCTGAAGCTTTCTTT. The encoded protein is CASSQGGAEAFF.

This clone was observed a few times. V usage is TRBV29-1 and J usage is TRBJ1-1; the D is unclear. The CDR3 spans 12 residues. In germline, CDR1 is SQVTM, CDR2 ANQGSEA. The V end lost 8 bases, the J end lost 1 base, and 11 bases lay between the germline ends. In DNA, the CDR3 is TGCAGCTCAAGATATGGGAACACTGAAGCTTTCTTT. This gives the protein CSSRYGNTEAFF.

This chain links TRBV9 with TRBJ2-3; a possible D gene is TRBD1 (6 bases). Germline values: CDR1 SGDLS, CDR2 YYNGEE. This CDR3 region has 14 residues. V was clipped by 0 bases and J by 6 bases, with 11 bases between them. CDR3: CASSVGGLADTQYF. In nucleotides, the CDR3 is TGTGCCAGCAGCGTAGGGGGGCTAGCCGATACGCAGTATTTT.

The chain joins TRBV15 to TRBJ1-5; 7 bases line up with TRBD1. Looked up from germline, CDR1 is LNHNV and CDR2 is YYDKDF (reference sequence). The V gene end was trimmed by 0 bases and the J gene end by 2 bases; junction bases not matched to a gene: 4. The CDR3 contains 16 residues. CDR3 sequence: CATSRDEGQRNQPQHF. CDR3 coding DNA: TGTGCCACCAGCAGAGACGAGGGACAGCGCAATCAGCCCCAGCATTTT.

This clone came up once. The chain couples TRBV30 to TRBJ1-3, with no clear D. V dropped 1 base and J dropped 0 bases, with 4 bases sitting between them. The germline V gene has CDR1 GTSNPN and CDR2 SVGIG (reference sequence). This CDR3 spans 13 amino acids. CDR3 sequence (DNA): TGTGCCTGGAGTGGTCACTCTGGAAACACCATATATTTT. Protein product: CAWSGHSGNTIYF.

This chain links TRBV25-1 with TRBJ2-7; D remains unclear. Per germline, CDR1 MGHDK and CDR2 SYGVNS. The CDR3 runs to 13 residues. V lost 3 bases and J 1 base, leaving 7 bases between the germline ends. The chain's CDR3 is CASSDNYSYEQYF. The CDR3 bases are TGTGCCAGCAGTGATAACTATTCCTACGAGCAGTACTTC.

This clone appeared a few times. For the CDR3, the DNA is TGTGCCAGCAGTGAAAGGCGAGCGGAAGAGGGGGCCCAGTACTTC. Translation gives CASSERRAEEGAQYF. The V and J genes are TRBV2 and TRBJ2-5, with D possibly being TRBD1 (6 bases). V was trimmed by 2 bases and J by 9 bases, leaving 19 bases between them. Germline lookup yields CDR1 SNHLY and CDR2 FYNNEI. This CDR3 region has 15 residues.

The rearrangement uses TRBV23-1 and TRBJ2-3; 7 nucleotides align to TRBD1. TRBV23-1 is identified as an open reading frame with a role that is uncertain. Trimming took 2 bases from V and 1 from J; bases not matched to a gene: 0. The CDR3 totals 14 residues. The CDR3: CASSQTGGTDTQYF. The DNA for the CDR3 is TGCGCCAGCAGTCAAACAGGGGGCACAGATACGCAGTATTTT.

This clone appeared a few times. The chain is built from TRBV30 and TRBJ2-5; either TRBD1 or TRBD2 may fit D (5 bases each). This CDR3 spans 13 amino acids. Deletions cut 2 bases from V and 1 base from J, with 8 bases between. The germline gives CDR1 GTSNPN, CDR2 SVGIG (reference sequence). The CDR3 here is CAWSRDAQETQYF. CDR3 DNA: TGTGCCTGGAGTCGGGACGCCCAAGAGACCCAGTACTTC.

This clone was recorded only once. The chain has TRBV20-1 and TRBJ2-3; D remains unclear. V lost 6 bases and J 2 bases, leaving 6 bases between the germline ends. Germline V gene lookup returns CDR1 DFQATT and CDR2 SNEGSKA (reference sequence). The CDR3 is 11 residues long. In DNA, the CDR3 is TGCAGTGCCCAAGACACAGATACGCAGTATTTT. This gives the protein CSAQDTDTQYF.

J is TRBJ2-7 and V is TRBV7-2, with a weak D call TRBD1 (5 bases). V lost 3 bases and J lost 4, with 13 bases in between. CDR1 and CDR2 (germline): SGHTA, FQGNSA. This CDR3 contains 14 residues. The CDR3 sequence: CASSLFQGSYEQYF. Written as DNA, the CDR3 is TGTGCCAGCAGCTTGTTTCAGGGTTCGTACGAGCAGTACTTC.

This clone was recorded only once. This sequence joins TRBV30 and TRBJ1-2; possibly TRBD1 for D (5 bases). The CDR3 loop spans 13 amino acids. Germline CDR1 and CDR2: GTSNPN and SVGIG (reference sequence). V shed 0 bases and J shed 4 bases, with 9 bases lying between them. The CDR3 region is CAWSVRQLYGYTF. As DNA, the CDR3 is TGTGCCTGGAGTGTACGACAGCTCTATGGCTACACCTTC.

The chain joins TRBV9 to TRBJ2-6; D uncertain. V lost 0 bases and J 0 bases, leaving 4 bases between the germline ends. The germline V gene has CDR1 SGDLS and CDR2 YYNGEE. The CDR3 extends over 15 amino acids. The CDR3 region is CASSVAGSGANVLTF. In DNA form, the CDR3 reads TGTGCCAGCAGCGTAGCAGGCTCTGGGGCCAACGTCCTGACTTTC. Supplemented by reference TRBV9 and TRBJ2-6, the full variable domain reads DSGVTQTPKHLITATGQRVTLRCSPRSGDLSVYWYQQSLDQGLQFLIQYYNGEERAKGNILERFSAQQFPDLHSELNLSSLELGDSALYFCASSVAGSGANVLTFGAGSRLTVL.

The chain joins TRBV29-1 to TRBJ2-5, with TRBD1 matching 11 bases. Germline trimming cut 6 bases from V and 2 bases from J; bases unmatched to any gene: 2. The germline gives CDR1 SQVTM, CDR2 ANQGSEA. The CDR3 length is 13 residues. The CDR3 reads CSVGTGGQETQYF. The CDR3 DNA sequence: TGCAGCGTGGGGACAGGGGGACAAGAGACCCAGTACTTC.

The chain joins TRBV28 to TRBJ2-6; D unresolved. Trimming stripped 6 bases from V and 0 bases from J, with 9 bases between. This CDR3 contains 15 residues. Germline V gene lookup returns CDR1 MDHEN and CDR2 SYDVKM. The DNA of the CDR3 is TGTGCCAGCAGCTCCGGCATCTCTGGGGCCAACGTCCTGACTTTC. This encodes CASSSGISGANVLTF.